The clone carrying this T cell receptor beta chain was seen many times. Antigen unknown. Trimming pared 4 bases from V and 0 bases from J, leaving 3 bases between. The V gene's germline CDR1 is DFQATT and CDR2 SNEGSKA (reference sequence). The CDR3 has 11 residues. This entry comes from a study of CD8+CD57+ T cells in acquired aplastic anemia. Whole-study context: Sorted CD4+ and CD8+ cell DNA averaged about 3 ug.

Genomic DNA, the template, was used for profiling of the TCR beta VDJ and CDR3. TCRdb reprocessed the reads via MiXCR and lists one record per CDR3 protein. The sample lists about 190,000 distinct CDR3 sequences, less than 70% occurring once. Study-level results: Found in both controls and patients were fewer than 35 CD8+ CDR3 sequences. Patients showed no significant difference from controls in CD8+ Simpson's diversity.

Sequences were obtained from sorted CD4+, CD8+, or CD8+CD57+ T cells (not recorded which) from PBMCs. The chain links TRBV20-1 to TRBJ1-2, with no clear D. The receptor's source is a human donor in good health, serving as a control. CDR3 in DNA: TGCAGTGCTATGCCTAACTATGGCTACACCTTC. It encodes CSAMPNYGYTF.